Below are 29 T cell receptor beta chains sequenced from a single sample in a study of beta chain features in type 1 diabetes. Regarding the study as a whole: Among patients with Type 1 diabetes, TCRB CDR3s were moderately but significantly shorter in every one of the four CD4+ subsets.

Expressed TCRB transcripts got sequenced, as all isolated RNA was reverse transcribed. Assay used: immunoSEQ multiplex PCR; TCRdb lists only in-frame clones, some missing. The repertoire includes around 250,000 clones, roughly 14% of them detected once, and roughly 0.02% sits in the top ten. These TCRs' antigens remain unknown. Sample: naive CD4+ T cells from blood. The receptor source for this set is a man younger than 40 with type 1 diabetes.

There are a few counts of this clone. The gene calls are TRBV6-1 and TRBJ1-2; D perhaps matches TRBD1 (5 bases). Germline V gives CDR1 MNHNS, CDR2 SASEGT. This CDR3 comprises 14 residues. Trimming stripped 3 bases from V and 5 bases from J, with 13 bases between. This CDR3 is CASSEIGQGYGYTF. The CDR3 DNA is TGTGCCAGCAGTGAGATAGGCCAGGGATATGGCTACACCTTC.

The V call is TRBV7-6, the J call TRBJ2-7, with D perhaps TRBD2 (5 bases). Germline CDR1 reads SGHVS; CDR2 reads FNYEAQ. CDR3 length equals 12 residues. Trimming took off 8 bases at V and 2 bases at J, with 10 bases between the two ends. The CDR3 loop is CASAGPTYEQYF. In DNA, the CDR3 is TGTGCCAGCGCGGGCCCCACCTACGAGCAGTACTTC. Combining the CDR3 with reference TRBV7-6 and TRBJ2-7 gives the whole variable domain GAGVSQSPRYKVTKRGQDVALRCDPISGHVSLYWYRQALGQGPEFLTYFNYEAQQDKSGLPNDRFSAERPEGSISTLTIQRTEQRDSAMYRCASAGPTYEQYFGPGTRLTVT.

This clone was seen more than once but under ten times. The chain uses TRBV7-9 and TRBJ2-3; tentative D call: TRBD1 (6 bases). The CDR3 length is 15 residues. V was pared by 4 bases and J by 1 base, with 12 bases between. Per germline, CDR1 SEHNR and CDR2 FQNEAQ (reference sequence). CDR3 in amino acids: CASSSGAVGTDTQYF. The CDR3 DNA reads TGTGCCAGCAGCTCAGGGGCAGTGGGCACAGATACGCAGTATTTT.

This clone has more than one count but fewer than ten. The gene calls are TRBV2 and TRBJ2-1, with TRBD1 matching over 8 bases. CDR3 length: 14 amino acids. From germline, CDR1 is SNHLY and CDR2 FYNNEI. J was trimmed by 8 bases and V by 7 bases; bases with no gene match: 10. The CDR3 is CASKGPGGADEQFF. CDR3 DNA: TGTGCCAGCAAGGGACCAGGGGGCGCCGATGAGCAGTTCTTC.

This clone has a handful of counts. The chain employs TRBV2 and TRBJ2-1; 9 positions agree with TRBD1. V shed 7 bases, J shed 1 base, and the junction held 5 bases outside the gene matches. CDR1 is SNHLY and CDR2 is FYNNEI in the germline V gene. The CDR3 has 15 residues. The CDR3 DNA sequence: TGTGCCAGCACCCCCGACAGGGGGTCCTACAATGAGCAGTTCTTC. Protein sequence: CASTPDRGSYNEQFF.

Written as DNA, the CDR3 is TGTGCCAGCAGTTTATCGATAGACAGGGTTGCTTTCTTT. Amino acids: CASSLSIDRVAFF. V usage is TRBV27 and J usage is TRBJ1-1; 7 bases line up with TRBD1. The V segment lost 0 bases and the J segment 11 bases; nucleotides outside the gene matches: 6. The CDR3 covers 13 residues. Germline V lookup: CDR1 MNHEY, CDR2 SMNVEV (reference sequence).

V and J are TRBV4-1 and TRBJ2-5; maybe TRBD2 (6 bases). The germline V gene has CDR1 MGHRA and CDR2 YSYEKL. The V and J ends lost 1 base and 2 bases respectively, with 14 bases between them. CDR3 length: 16 amino acids. CDR3 region: CASSQVGAGPQETQYF. The CDR3 DNA sequence: TGCGCCAGCAGCCAAGTAGGGGCGGGACCACAAGAGACCCAGTACTTC.

V usage is TRBV29-1 and J usage is TRBJ2-2; D not certain. Germline V gene sequence: CDR1 SQVTM, CDR2 ANQGSEA. The CDR3 consists of 12 residues. V lost 8 bases and J lost 4, with 11 bases in between. DNA for the CDR3: TGCAGCACCACCCAAGCCACCGGGGAGCTGTTTTTT. The encoded protein is CSTTQATGELFF.

This chain links TRBV7-9 with TRBJ2-5; a weak D match, TRBD2 (7 bases). V was clipped by 1 base and J by 9 bases, with 27 bases between them. CDR3 size: 18 residues. Germline V gene data show CDR1 as SEHNR and CDR2 as FQNEAQ (reference sequence). The CDR3 DNA reads as TGTGCCAGCAGCTTAGACCCTTGGCGGGGGCCCCTCCTCGGGTCCCAGTACTTC. Amino acids: CASSLDPWRGPLLGSQYF. Variable domain in full (rest from reference TRBV7-9 and TRBJ2-5): DTGVSQNPRHKITKRGQNVTFRCDPISEHNRLYWYRQTLGQGPEFLTYFQNEAQLEKSRLLSDRFSAERPKGSFSTLEIQRTEQGDSAMYLCASSLDPWRGPLLGSQYFGPGTRLLVL.

This clone was counted only a few times. This sequence joins TRBV27 and TRBJ2-2, with a weak D call TRBD1 (6 bases). This CDR3 spans 14 amino acids. The V end was cut by 4 bases, the J end by 3 bases, with 9 bases between. Germline V lookup: CDR1 MNHEY, CDR2 SMNVEV (reference sequence). In nucleotides, the CDR3 is TGTGCCAGCAGTTGGGACACATACACCGGGGAGCTGTTTTTT. Protein sequence: CASSWDTYTGELFF.

This clone appeared a few times. The chain carries TRBV30 and TRBJ2-1, with 10 bases fitting TRBD2. J gave up 0 bases and V 5 bases, and 4 bases lay outside the gene matches. This CDR3 is built from 15 residues. Germline-derived CDR1 and CDR2 are GTSNPN and SVGIG (reference sequence). The CDR3 loop reads CAWDASGGSYNEQFF. CDR3 DNA sequence: TGTGCCTGGGATGCTAGCGGGGGCTCCTACAATGAGCAGTTCTTC.

There are a few counts of this clone. This sequence joins TRBV7-9 and TRBJ2-1, with a weak D call TRBD2 (6 bases). Germline V gene lookup returns CDR1 SEHNR and CDR2 FQNEAQ (reference sequence). The CDR3 totals 16 residues. V lost 3 bases, J lost 2 bases, and 14 bases lay in between. CDR3 in amino acids: CASSFLGGEPYNEQFF. In DNA, the CDR3 is TGTGCCAGCAGCTTCCTCGGCGGGGAACCCTACAATGAGCAGTTCTTC.

The chain carries TRBV5-1 and TRBJ1-1; D remains ambiguous. V lost 4 bases, J lost 5 bases, and 12 bases lay in between. This CDR3 is 13 amino acids long. Germline V gene lookup returns CDR1 SGHRS and CDR2 YFSETQ. In DNA form, the CDR3 reads TGCGCCAGCAGCGAGGGAGGGAGGACTGAAGCTTTCTTT. Amino acid sequence: CASSEGGRTEAFF.

This clone was seen just once. V is TRBV19 and J is TRBJ2-3; possibly TRBD2 for D (6 bases). The CDR3 contains 15 residues. Germline-derived CDR1 and CDR2 are LNHDA and SQIVND (reference sequence). V lost 5 bases and J 4 bases, leaving 16 bases between the germline ends. The CDR3 region has the DNA TGTGCCAGTAGTGTCAACCGGGAGAGGTCAGATACGCAGTATTTT. Residues: CASSVNRERSDTQYF.

The chain links TRBV11-2 to TRBJ1-2; 8 bases agree with TRBD1. Germline CDR1 is SGHAT and CDR2 is FQNNGV. This CDR3 has 16 amino acids. The trim removed 0 bases at V and 7 bases at J, leaving 10 bases unmatched. CDR3 amino acids: CASSLEGSRGLAGYTF. The CDR3 DNA is TGTGCCAGCAGCTTAGAAGGCTCCAGGGGGCTGGCTGGCTACACCTTC.

This clone came up a few times. The chain recombines TRBV4-2 with TRBJ2-1; TRBD2 matches 7 bases. This CDR3 contains 15 residues. In germline, CDR1 is LGHNA, CDR2 YNFKEQ. V trimming: 0 bases; J trimming: 6 bases; junction bases outside the gene matches: 5. The CDR3, as DNA: TGTGCCAGCAGCCAAGACTCCGGGACTACCAATGAGCAGTTCTTC. Translated: CASSQDSGTTNEQFF.

This clone has just a few counts. This chain uses TRBV7-9 with TRBJ2-5, with unresolved D. V was pared by 10 bases and J by 4 bases, with 16 bases between. The CDR3 spans 13 residues. The germline V gene encodes CDR1 SEHNR and CDR2 FQNEAQ (reference sequence). The CDR3 DNA reads TGTGCCACCTCGAGCCTTACCGGAGAGACCCAGTACTTC. Protein sequence: CATSSLTGETQYF. The full variable domain, its missing parts supplied by reference TRBV7-9 and TRBJ2-5, is DTGVSQNPRHKITKRGQNVTFRCDPISEHNRLYWYRQTLGQGPEFLTYFQNEAQLEKSRLLSDRFSAERPKGSFSTLEIQRTEQGDSAMYLCATSSLTGETQYFGPGTRLLVL.

The CDR3 is CASGVTSGHPYEQYF. In DNA, the CDR3 is TGTGCTAGTGGGGTGACTAGCGGGCACCCCTACGAGCAGTACTTC. This chain uses TRBV12-5 with TRBJ2-7, with 10 bases that match TRBD2. V trimming: 6 bases; J trimming: 2 bases; junction bases outside the gene matches: 7. The length of the CDR3 is 15 residues. Germline CDR1 LGHNT, CDR2 FRNRAP.

CDR3 in amino acids: CAWMGEREQFF. The CDR3 DNA sequence: TGTGCCTGGATGGGAGAACGGGAGCAGTTCTTC. This chain connects TRBV30 to TRBJ2-1; possibly TRBD2 for D (5 bases). Germline V gene data show CDR1 as GTSNPN and CDR2 as SVGIG (reference sequence). V lost 4 bases to trimming and J lost 10 bases, with 11 bases between them. This CDR3 has 11 residues.

This rearrangement joins TRBV5-1 to TRBJ2-2, with D perhaps matching TRBD2 (5 bases). The germline gives CDR1 SGHRS, CDR2 YFSETQ. V gave up 4 bases and J gave up 4 bases, with 14 bases separating them. The CDR3 totals 15 residues. CDR3 residues: CASSNRTARTGELFF. As DNA, the CDR3 is TGCGCCAGCAGCAATAGGACTGCGCGCACCGGGGAGCTGTTTTTT.

The sample holds a few counts of this clone. This sequence joins TRBV7-2 and TRBJ2-5; maybe TRBD2 (5 bases). The ends were cut back, 4 bases at V and 2 bases at J, with 8 bases in the middle. Germline CDR1 reads SGHTA; CDR2 reads FQGNSA. The CDR3 runs 13 residues. The CDR3 loop reads CASSSGNQETQYF. The CDR3 nucleotides read TGTGCCAGCAGCTCGGGAAATCAAGAGACCCAGTACTTC.

Note on this clone: One junction end disagrees with the germline gene, perhaps due to a read error. V and J are TRBV7-7 and TRBJ2-1; 9 bases fit TRBD2. The germline V gene encodes CDR1 SSHAT and CDR2 FNYEAQ (reference sequence). CDR3 length: 14 amino acids. CDR3 protein: CASSPGGGGNEQFF. The CDR3 nucleotides read TGTGCTAGCAGCCCCGGCGGGGGGGGCAATGAGCAGTTCTTC.

This clone was picked up a small number of times. The chain employs TRBV6-1 and TRBJ1-2; D unclear. The CDR3 is 12 amino acids. V was cut by 5 bases and J by 4 bases, with 8 bases left in between. Germline values: CDR1 MNHNS, CDR2 SASEGT. The chain's CDR3 is CASSRGPYGYTF. The CDR3 region has the DNA TGTGCCAGCAGTCGAGGGCCCTATGGCTACACCTTC.

This clone appeared a few times. The rearrangement uses TRBV2 and TRBJ2-3; 12 nucleotides line up with TRBD2. The CDR3 sequence is 14 residues long. Germline lookup yields CDR1 SNHLY and CDR2 FYNNEI. J gave up 10 bases and V 5 bases, and 7 bases lay outside the gene matches. Here the CDR3 reads CASSLTSGGASQYF. The CDR3 DNA sequence: TGTGCCAGCAGTTTGACTAGCGGGGGCGCATCGCAGTATTTT.

This clone was counted only a few times. The rearrangement joins TRBV5-1 to TRBJ2-6; 8 positions match TRBD1. V dropped 2 bases and J dropped 3; count of bases not matched to a gene: 13. Per the germline V gene, CDR1 is SGHRS and CDR2 is YFSETQ. The CDR3 loop spans 19 amino acids. The CDR3, as DNA: TGCGCCAGCAGCTTAAGTGGCTCGCAGGGGGCGAGTGGGGCCAACGTCCTGACTTTC. It yields the protein CASSLSGSQGASGANVLTF.

This rearrangement joins TRBV2 to TRBJ2-5; 13 positions agree with TRBD2. Trimming cost V 7 bases and J 5 bases; bases outside gene matches: 7. The CDR3 extends over 15 amino acids. Per germline, CDR1 SNHLY and CDR2 FYNNEI. The CDR3 sequence is CASTGLAGVGETQYF. The CDR3 bases are TGTGCCAGCACCGGACTAGCGGGAGTAGGGGAGACCCAGTACTTC.

This rearrangement joins TRBV29-1 to TRBJ1-2; D unclear. Germline V gene data show CDR1 as SQVTM and CDR2 as ANQGSEA. The CDR3 consists of 15 residues. Trimming removed 2 bases from V and 0 bases from J, with 13 bases in between. CDR3 coding DNA: TGCAGCGTTGAAAGACGGAGGAGAGCTAACTATGGCTACACCTTC. Its protein is CSVERRRRANYGYTF.

This clone has only a few counts. The rearrangement uses TRBV6-5 and TRBJ2-7, with D possibly matching TRBD2 (5 bases). This CDR3 has 16 amino acids. Deletions cut 0 bases from V and 2 bases from J, with 14 bases between. The germline V gene encodes CDR1 MNHEY and CDR2 SVGAGI. The CDR3 nucleotides read TGTGCCAGCAGTTACTCGTCGGACTGGGGTGCCTACGAGCAGTACTTC. Its protein is CASSYSSDWGAYEQYF.

This chain joins TRBV5-8 and TRBJ2-5; 7 positions agree with TRBD2. The CDR3 is made up of 13 amino acids. The V gene's germline CDR1 is SGHTS and CDR2 YDEGEE. J was trimmed by 4 bases and V by 0 bases; bases with no gene match: 0. CDR3 bases: TGTGCCAGCAGCTTGGCGGGGGGAGAGACCCAGTACTTC. Encoded protein: CASSLAGGETQYF. The full variable domain, completed using reference TRBV5-8 and TRBJ2-5, is EAGVTQSPTHLIKTRGQQATLRCSPISGHTSVYWYQQALGLGLQFLLWYDEGEERNRGNFPPRFSGRQFPNYSSELNVNALELEDSALYLCASSLAGGETQYFGPGTRLLVL.